Sequencing of this T cell receptor beta chain was carried out in a study of cytotoxic CD8 clonotypes in ibrutinib-treated CLL. The wider study: Among responders, roughly 24 were partial and 2 complete; after median roughly 65 months, about 15 stayed remitted and some twelve progressed.

This clone came up once. Some clones are missing from TCRdb's copy, which holds only in-frame ones; the method was immunoSEQ multiplex PCR. The sample consists of about 160,000 clones, more than 75% of them appearing once. V gave up 4 bases and J gave up 8 bases; unmatched junction bases: 7. The CDR3 consists of 15 residues. CDR1 is KGHSH and CDR2 is LQKENI in the germline V gene. The sample consisted of PBMCs, taken after 12 months of ibrutinib treatment. The chain joins TRBV18 to TRBJ2-1, with TRBD1 identical over 11 bases. This clonotype was sampled from a human donor with chronic lymphocytic leukemia. The CDR3, as DNA: TGTGCCAGCTCACTACGGACAGGGGGCAAGGATGAGCAGTTCTTC. It specifies CASSLRTGGKDEQFF.